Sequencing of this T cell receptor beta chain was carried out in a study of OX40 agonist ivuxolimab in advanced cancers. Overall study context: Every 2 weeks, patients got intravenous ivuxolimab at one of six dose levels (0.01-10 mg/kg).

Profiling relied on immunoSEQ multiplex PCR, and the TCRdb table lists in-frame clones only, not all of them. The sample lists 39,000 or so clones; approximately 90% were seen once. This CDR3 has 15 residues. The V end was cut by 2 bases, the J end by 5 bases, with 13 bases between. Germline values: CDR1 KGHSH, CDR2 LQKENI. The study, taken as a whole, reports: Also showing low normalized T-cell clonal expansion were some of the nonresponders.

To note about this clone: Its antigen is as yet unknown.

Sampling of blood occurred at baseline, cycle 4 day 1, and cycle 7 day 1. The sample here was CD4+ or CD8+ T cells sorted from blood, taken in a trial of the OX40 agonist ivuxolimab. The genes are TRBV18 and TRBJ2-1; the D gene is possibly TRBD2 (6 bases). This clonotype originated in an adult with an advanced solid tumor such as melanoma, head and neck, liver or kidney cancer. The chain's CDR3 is CASSPEGLAHNEQFF. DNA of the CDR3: TGTGCCAGCTCACCAGAGGGGCTAGCGCACAATGAGCAGTTCTTC.